Listed here are 25 T cell receptor beta chains from one sample, sequenced in a study of T cell changes during pregnancy in multiple sclerosis. TCRdb's table, derived via immunoSEQ multiplex PCR, lists solely in-frame clones and lacks some. Of 25,000 to 30,000 clones in the sample, 75% to 90% were seen once. Sequenced material: CD4+ T cells from peripheral blood mononuclear cells, taken in the first trimester of pregnancy. These receptor sequences come from a female donor in good health, enrolled as a control in a pregnancy study.

The chain joins TRBV7-2 to TRBJ1-2; D remains unclear. Germline-derived CDR1 and CDR2 are SGHTA and FQGNSA. Trimming shortened V by 2 bases and J by 9 bases, and 7 bases separated the two germline ends. The CDR3 sequence is 11 residues long. CDR3 loop: CASSLPLRYTF. The DNA for the CDR3 is TGTGCCAGCAGCTTACCCCTACGCTACACCTTC.

As to this clone: The sample holds other DNA sequences that translate to the same CDR3. The gene calls are TRBV15 and TRBJ2-4, with D perhaps TRBD2 (6 bases). This CDR3 spans 16 amino acids. V was clipped by 0 bases and J by 1 base, with 10 bases between them. Germline CDR1 and CDR2: LNHNV and YYDKDF (reference sequence). This chain's CDR3 is CATSREGGAAKNIQYF. Here the CDR3 DNA reads TGTGCCACCAGCAGAGAGGGGGGTGCGGCCAAAAACATTCAGTACTTC. Filled out from reference TRBV15 and TRBJ2-4, the complete variable domain reads DAMVIQNPRYQVTQFGKPVTLSCSQTLNHNVMYWYQQKSSQAPKLLFHYYDKDFNNEADTPDNFQSRRPNTSFCFLDIRSPGLGDTAMYLCATSREGGAAKNIQYFGAGTRLSVL.

This chain connects TRBV19 to TRBJ1-3; D uncertain. Germline CDR1 and CDR2: LNHDA and SQIVND (reference sequence). Trimming removed 3 bases at V and 1 base at J, with 7 bases between. The CDR3 runs 14 residues. The CDR3, as DNA: TGTGCCAGTAGTATTGCAGGATCTGGAAACACCATATATTTT. Amino acid sequence: CASSIAGSGNTIYF.

The V call is TRBV5-6, the J call TRBJ2-7; 8 bases are shared with TRBD2. The CDR3 totals 16 residues. The junction had 10 bases not matched to a gene; V was cut back by 3 bases and J by 2 bases. The germline V gene encodes CDR1 SGHDT and CDR2 YYEEEE. CDR3 in DNA: TGTGCCAGCAGCTCGGGACCGGGACTAGGGACCTACGAGCAGTACTTC. This gives the protein CASSSGPGLGTYEQYF.

The chain uses TRBV4-2 and TRBJ2-3; D possibly corresponds to TRBD1 (5 bases). Germline V CDR1 and CDR2: LGHNA, YNFKEQ. The CDR3 loop spans 17 amino acids. V was clipped by 2 bases and J by 0 bases, with 15 bases between them. This CDR3 is CASSQTEGVSSTDTQYF. DNA of the CDR3: TGTGCCAGCAGCCAAACCGAAGGGGTTAGTAGCACAGATACGCAGTATTTT.

The rearrangement uses TRBV2 and TRBJ1-4, with 8 positions matching TRBD1. CDR1 and CDR2 (germline): SNHLY, FYNNEI. Trimming at V came to 6 bases and at J to 7 bases, leaving 7 bases not matched to a gene. The CDR3 length is 14 residues. DNA of the CDR3: TGTGCCAGCAGCGACAGGGGTAGGGGTGAAAAACTGTTTTTT. Protein sequence: CASSDRGRGEKLFF. Full variable domain (missing parts from reference TRBV2 and TRBJ1-4): EPEVTQTPSHQVTQMGQEVILRCVPISNHLYFYWYRQILGQKVEFLVSFYNNEISEKSEIFDDQFSVERPDGSNFTLKIRSTKLEDSAMYFCASSDRGRGEKLFFGSGTQLSVL.

This chain links TRBV7-2 with TRBJ1-2; 7 nucleotides align to TRBD1. The CDR3 is 13 amino acids. CDR1 and CDR2 from the germline V gene are SGHTA and FQGNSA. Trimming removed 1 base from V and 8 bases from J; junction bases left unmatched: 4. CDR3 nucleotide sequence: TGTGCCAGCAGCTTAGGACAGGGTGGAGGCTACACCTTC. It codes for CASSLGQGGGYTF.

The rearrangement uses TRBV5-1 and TRBJ2-4; perhaps TRBD2 as D (5 bases). The CDR3 has 16 amino acids. Trimming cost V 4 bases and J 0 bases, with 14 bases left between them. CDR1 is SGHRS and CDR2 is YFSETQ in the germline V gene. The CDR3 sequence is CASSPGPGGAKNIQYF. The CDR3 coding sequence is TGCGCCAGCAGCCCGGGTCCAGGAGGAGCCAAAAACATTCAGTACTTC.

This chain links TRBV5-1 with TRBJ2-3, with 9 positions matching TRBD2. Germline values: CDR1 SGHRS, CDR2 YFSETQ. V shed 4 bases and J 5 bases; nucleotides not matched to a gene: 11. This CDR3 comprises 16 residues. CDR3 DNA: TGCGCCAGCAGCGTTGGCGGCGGGGGGGCAGTAGATACGCAGTATTTT. Its protein is CASSVGGGGAVDTQYF.

In nucleotides, the CDR3 is TGCGCCAGCAGCTTGGAAGGCGGCTACGCGGGCGAGCAGTACTTC. Translating gives CASSLEGGYAGEQYF. This sequence joins TRBV5-1 and TRBJ2-7; D possibly corresponds to TRBD2 (5 bases). Looked up from germline, CDR1 is SGHRS and CDR2 is YFSETQ. The CDR3 is 15 residues long. The V end was cut by 0 bases, the J end by 6 bases, with 16 bases between.

V usage is TRBV7-3 and J usage is TRBJ2-7, with 8 nucleotides matching TRBD1. The CDR3 is made up of 12 amino acids. V gave up 5 bases and J gave up 6 bases; unmatched junction bases: 3. Germline V gene data show CDR1 as SGHTA and CDR2 as FQGTGA. The CDR3 DNA reads TGTGCCAGCAGCCGAACAGGGGGCGAGCAGTACTTC. It is translated as CASSRTGGEQYF.

This chain connects TRBV11-2 to TRBJ2-5; a weak D match, TRBD2 (6 bases). Germline CDR1 reads SGHAT; CDR2 reads FQNNGV. Between the trimmed V and J ends, which lost 3 bases and 5 bases, there was a span of 10 bases. The CDR3 has 13 amino acids. The CDR3 sequence: CASSLEGLETQYF. CDR3 nucleotide sequence: TGTGCCAGCAGCTTGGAGGGTTTGGAGACCCAGTACTTC.

The J gene is TRBJ2-1, the V gene TRBV19; D gene ambiguous. Trimming took 3 bases from V and 4 from J, leaving 13 bases between them. Germline V lookup: CDR1 LNHDA, CDR2 SQIVND (reference sequence). The CDR3 loop spans 15 amino acids. CDR3 sequence: CASSIISGLYNEQFF. The DNA of the CDR3 is TGTGCCAGTAGTATTATCAGTGGCCTGTACAATGAGCAGTTCTTC.

The sample holds one count of this clone. The V gene is TRBV18, the J gene TRBJ2-2; 10 bases align to TRBD2. The ends lost 6 bases at V and 2 bases at J; junction bases unmatched: 9. This CDR3 comprises 17 residues. The V gene's germline CDR1 is KGHSH and CDR2 LQKENI. The CDR3 sequence is CASSRLAGATNTGELFF. In nucleotides, the CDR3 is TGTGCCAGCTCTCGTCTAGCGGGGGCTACAAACACCGGGGAGCTGTTTTTT.

The V call is TRBV18, the J call TRBJ1-5, with TRBD1 as a possible D gene (6 bases). The CDR3 covers 13 residues. Germline V CDR1 and CDR2: KGHSH, LQKENI. Trimming shortened V by 5 bases and J by 6 bases, and 11 bases separated the two germline ends. CDR3 sequence (DNA): TGTGCCAGCTCAGCAGGGGCGGCTCAGCCCCAGCATTTT. Encoded protein: CASSAGAAQPQHF.

The chain recombines TRBV7-9 with TRBJ1-4; D is undetermined. In germline, CDR1 is SEHNR, CDR2 FQNEAQ (reference sequence). V lost 6 bases, J lost 10 bases, and 18 bases lay in between. CDR3 length: 14 amino acids. CDR3 residues: CASSQTEDSRKLFF. The DNA of the CDR3 is TGTGCCAGCAGTCAGACGGAGGACTCCAGAAAACTGTTTTTT.

This clone has only one observation. The genes are TRBV7-2 and TRBJ2-1; 11 nucleotides match TRBD2. The germline CDR1 and CDR2 sequences are SGHTA and FQGNSA. Losses at the gene ends were 5 bases for V and 7 bases for J; bases not matched to a gene: 4. The CDR3 length is 14 residues. The CDR3 coding sequence is TGTGCCAGCAGCCAGGGGACTAGCGGAAATGAGCAGTTCTTC. Protein: CASSQGTSGNEQFF.

This clone appeared once. The chain uses TRBV7-8 and TRBJ2-7; 8 bases align to TRBD2. Unmatched junction bases numbered 4, after V lost 3 bases and J lost 3 bases. Germline V gene lookup returns CDR1 SGHVS and CDR2 FQNEAQ. This CDR3 region has 14 residues. The CDR3 loop is CASSFGGASYEQYF. The DNA for the CDR3 is TGTGCCAGCAGCTTCGGGGGGGCTAGCTACGAGCAGTACTTC.

The V call is TRBV5-1, the J call TRBJ2-1; the match to TRBD2 covers 11 bases. V shed 4 bases and J 2 bases; nucleotides not matched to a gene: 5. There are 16 residues in the CDR3. Per germline, CDR1 SGHRS and CDR2 YFSETQ. The CDR3 DNA follows: TGCGCCAGCAGCCCGGAGGGACTAGCGGCCTACAATGAGCAGTTCTTC. Protein product: CASSPEGLAAYNEQFF.

The chain couples TRBV11-2 to TRBJ2-3, with 10 positions matching TRBD1. The CDR3 spans 17 residues. CDR1 SGHAT and CDR2 FQNNGV come from the germline V gene. Germline trimming cut 5 bases from V and 1 base from J; bases unmatched to any gene: 9. CDR3 DNA sequence: TGTGCCAGCAGCCCCCCTTCCGGGACAGGGGGCACAGATACGCAGTATTTT. Encoded protein: CASSPPSGTGGTDTQYF.

The genes are TRBV19 and TRBJ2-1; TRBD2 agrees at 7 bases. The germline gives CDR1 LNHDA, CDR2 SQIVND (reference sequence). After removal of 7 bases from V and 1 base from J, the junction contained 4 bases not matched to a gene. This CDR3 is built from 14 residues. The CDR3 spells CASKGGSSYNEQFF. CDR3 bases: TGTGCCAGTAAGGGCGGGAGTTCCTACAATGAGCAGTTCTTC.

The rearrangement links TRBV7-3 to TRBJ2-5; D is perhaps TRBD1 (6 bases). This CDR3 is built from 15 residues. The germline V gene has CDR1 SGHTA and CDR2 FQGTGA. Trimming cost V 0 bases and J 5 bases, with 13 bases left between them. CDR3 in amino acids: CASSLTPAQGETQYF. CDR3 sequence (DNA): TGTGCCAGCAGCTTAACCCCGGCCCAGGGGGAGACCCAGTACTTC.

V gene TRBV27 combines with J gene TRBJ2-7; D might be TRBD2 (6 bases). The germline V gene has CDR1 MNHEY and CDR2 SMNVEV (reference sequence). This CDR3 region has 15 residues. Trimming pared 5 bases from V and 4 bases from J, leaving 18 bases between. CDR3 residues: CASSPLGGTVYEQYF. The CDR3 DNA follows: TGTGCCAGCAGTCCCCTCGGGGGAACGGTTTACGAGCAGTACTTC.

This chain joins TRBV2 and TRBJ2-3; 10 bases are a match to TRBD1. With 6 bases clipped from V and 4 bases from J, the junction kept 10 bases outside the gene matches. Germline V CDR1 and CDR2: SNHLY, FYNNEI. The CDR3 spans 16 residues. The CDR3 is CASRPFGQGGADTQYF. CDR3 sequence (DNA): TGTGCCAGCAGACCATTTGGACAGGGGGGAGCAGATACGCAGTATTTT. The variable domain in full, completed from reference TRBV2 and TRBJ2-3, reads EPEVTQTPSHQVTQMGQEVILRCVPISNHLYFYWYRQILGQKVEFLVSFYNNEISEKSEIFDDQFSVERPDGSNFTLKIRSTKLEDSAMYFCASRPFGQGGADTQYFGPGTRLTVL.

There are a few counts of this clone. The chain recombines TRBV25-1 with TRBJ1-2; 10 nucleotides match TRBD1. Germline CDR1 and CDR2: MGHDK and SYGVNS. V was clipped by 1 base and J by 4 bases; unmatched bases: 9. This CDR3 region has 17 residues. The CDR3 region has the DNA TGTGCCAGCAGTGAATCTAGCGGACAGGGGGTCGGCTATGGCTACACCTTC. Its translation: CASSESSGQGVGYGYTF.